The clone carrying this T cell receptor beta chain appeared a single time. The CDR3 sequence is 15 residues long. The germline gives CDR1 SGHNT, CDR2 YYREEE (reference sequence). The V end was cut by 3 bases, the J end by 3 bases, with 16 bases between. Under the authors' procedure: The assay estimated nucleated cells by amplifying reference gene primers. Sequencing was performed with immunoSEQ multiplex PCR; in TCRdb, only in-frame clones are kept and a portion is missing. V and J calls and clone size are those listed in that table; D and trimming were worked out from the DNA. The profile covers 150,000 or so clones, with more than 85% appearing a single time and roughly 0.53% taken by the ten largest. The source of the sample is a study of blood T cell repertoires in COVID-19.

The chain recombines TRBV5-4 with TRBJ2-7; TRBD2 is a possible D gene (6 bases). Specimen: peripheral blood. The receptor was derived from a man in his sixties with COVID-19, enrolled during active disease. The CDR3 sequence is CASSSGLPRGYEQYF. CDR3 nucleotide sequence: TGTGCCAGCAGCTCGGGACTCCCGAGGGGCTACGAGCAGTACTTC.